One sample yielded the 10 T cell receptor beta chains listed below, sequenced in a study of T-cell memory formation after mild COVID-19. TCRdb re-called the 5' RACE reads through MiXCR, storing one row per CDR3 protein. The table includes 390,000 or so distinct CDR3 sequences, approximately 16% detected once. Sequenced: PBMCs or a T cell subset sorted from them (not recorded which). The receptors come from a man younger than 35 who had mild COVID-19 (a few samples of this study predate the infection). Cell type and time point are not known.

In its sample, this clonotype was seen a few times. J is TRBJ2-1 and V is TRBV12-3 or TRBV12-4; 11 bases are shared with TRBD1. The CDR3 is 17 residues long. V was pared by 6 bases and J by 0 bases, with 7 bases of the junction left unmatched. The CDR3 spells CASSGYGTGGSYNEQFF. DNA for the CDR3: TGTGCCAGCAGCGGATACGGGACAGGGGGCTCCTACAATGAGCAGTTCTTC.

The chain uses TRBV7-9 and TRBJ2-7; 10 bases fit TRBD1. Germline CDR1 reads SEHNR; CDR2 reads FQNEAQ (reference sequence). There are 16 residues in the CDR3. The trim removed 2 bases at V and 4 bases at J, leaving 8 bases unmatched. The CDR3 region has the DNA TGTGCCAGCAGCTTAATCCGGGACAGGGGTCCTTACGAGCAGTACGTC. It codes for CASSLIRDRGPYEQYV.

This clonotype turned up a few times. The CDR3 loop reads CASSSMTGGYGEQYF. The CDR3 DNA sequence: TGCGCCAGCAGCTCCATGACAGGGGGCTATGGGGAGCAGTACTTC. The chain couples TRBV5-1 to TRBJ2-7; 10 bases match TRBD1. The CDR3 extends over 15 amino acids. Germline CDR1 reads SGHRS; CDR2 reads YFSETQ. J was trimmed by 7 bases and V by 3 bases; bases with no gene match: 10.

Only a few counts were recorded for this clonotype. One end of the junction is discordant with germline, which a read error may explain. The chain uses TRBV29-1 and TRBJ1-1, with D perhaps matching TRBD1 (5 bases). The CDR3 has 14 amino acids. Looked up from germline, CDR1 is SQVTM and CDR2 is ANQGSEA. In DNA form, the CDR3 reads TGCAGCGTTCAAGAGGGGACTAGGGGAACTGAAGCTTTCTTT. Encoded protein: CSVQEGTRGTEAFF.

This clonotype was seen a handful of times. The rearrangement links TRBV6-5 to TRBJ1-3, with TRBD1 as a possible D gene (6 bases). The V end was cut by 4 bases, the J end by 3 bases, with 16 bases between. CDR3 length: 16 amino acids. Germline CDR1 MNHEY, CDR2 SVGAGI. This CDR3 is CASSSLRGLVGNTIYF. The DNA of the CDR3 is TGTGCCAGCAGTTCCCTCCGGGGGCTAGTTGGAAACACCATATATTTT.

This chain links TRBV6-2 or TRBV6-3 with TRBJ2-5, with 11 bases that match TRBD1. The germline gives CDR1 MNHEY, CDR2 SVGEGT. This CDR3 contains 15 residues. J was trimmed by 5 bases and V by 5 bases; bases with no gene match: 7. CDR3 in DNA: TGTGCCAGCAGTCTGGGACAGGGGGTTGGGGAGACCCAGTACTTC. Its protein product is CASSLGQGVGETQYF.

The chain joins TRBV3-1 to TRBJ1-2, with D possibly being TRBD1 (5 bases). The V end lost 0 bases, the J end lost 1 base, and 12 bases lay between the germline ends. Germline V CDR1 and CDR2: LGHDT, YNNKEL (reference sequence). The CDR3 spans 16 residues. The CDR3 DNA reads TGTGCCAGCAGCCAAGAGTCAGGGAGGGGTAACTATGGCTACACCTTC. It encodes CASSQESGRGNYGYTF.

This clonotype was found a few times. This chain joins TRBV20-1 and TRBJ1-2, with D perhaps TRBD1 (5 bases). CDR1 and CDR2 from the germline V gene are DFQATT and SNEGSKA (reference sequence). V shed 6 bases and J shed 3 bases, with 20 bases lying between them. The CDR3 totals 15 residues. The CDR3 protein is CSARKDGEGDYGYTF. The DNA for the CDR3 is TGCAGTGCCAGGAAGGACGGTGAAGGGGACTATGGCTACACCTTC.

This clonotype was recorded a few times. The chain links TRBV5-6 to TRBJ2-3, with D unresolved. CDR1 is SGHDT, CDR2 YYEEEE, per germline. V lost 3 bases to trimming and J lost 7 bases, with 18 bases between them. CDR3 size: 15 residues. CDR3 sequence reads: CASSYPQQRLNTQYF. In DNA, the CDR3 is TGTGCCAGCAGCTATCCGCAGCAAAGGTTGAATACGCAGTATTTT.

The chain joins TRBV3-1 to TRBJ1-6; the D is unclear. Trimming left V 1 base short and J 9 bases short, with 4 bases between. This CDR3 is 12 amino acids long. Germline loops: CDR1 LGHDT, CDR2 YNNKEL (reference sequence). The CDR3, as DNA: TGTGCCAGCAGCCAAGCGGCTTCACCCCTCCACTTT. This sequence encodes CASSQAASPLHF.